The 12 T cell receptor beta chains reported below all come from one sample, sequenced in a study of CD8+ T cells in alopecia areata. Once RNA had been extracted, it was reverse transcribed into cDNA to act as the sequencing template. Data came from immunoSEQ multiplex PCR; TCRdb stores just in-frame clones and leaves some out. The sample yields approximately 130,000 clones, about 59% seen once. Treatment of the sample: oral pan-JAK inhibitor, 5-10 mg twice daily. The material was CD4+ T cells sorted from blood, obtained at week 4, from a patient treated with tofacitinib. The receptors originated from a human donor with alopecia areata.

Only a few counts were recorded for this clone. The CDR3 sequence: CAWSTSRASSYNEQFF. For the CDR3, the DNA is TGTGCCTGGAGTACCTCCCGGGCCTCCTCATACAATGAGCAGTTCTTC. V and J are TRBV30 and TRBJ2-1, with D unclear. This CDR3 comprises 16 residues. Trimming removed 2 bases from V and 4 bases from J, with 18 bases in between. The germline gives CDR1 GTSNPN, CDR2 SVGIG (reference sequence).

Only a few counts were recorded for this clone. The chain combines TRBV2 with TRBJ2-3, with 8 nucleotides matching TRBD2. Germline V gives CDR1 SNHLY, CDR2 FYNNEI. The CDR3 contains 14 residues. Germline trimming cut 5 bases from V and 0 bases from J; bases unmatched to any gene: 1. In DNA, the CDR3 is TGTGCCAGCAGTCCTAGCGGGAGCACAGATACGCAGTATTTT. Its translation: CASSPSGSTDTQYF.

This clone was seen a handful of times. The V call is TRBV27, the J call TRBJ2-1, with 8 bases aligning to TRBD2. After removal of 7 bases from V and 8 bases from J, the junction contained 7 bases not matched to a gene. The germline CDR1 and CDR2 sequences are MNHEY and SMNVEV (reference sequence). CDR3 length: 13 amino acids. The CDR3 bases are TGTGCCAGCACAGGACTAGCCCTCCATGAGCAGTTCTTC. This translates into CASTGLALHEQFF.

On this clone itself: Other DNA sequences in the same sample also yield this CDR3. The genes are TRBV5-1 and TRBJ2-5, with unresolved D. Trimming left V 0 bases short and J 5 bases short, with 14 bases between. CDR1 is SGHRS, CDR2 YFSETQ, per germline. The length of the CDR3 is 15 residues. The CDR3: CASSLGTRSPETQYF. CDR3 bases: TGCGCCAGCAGCTTGGGGACCCGCAGCCCCGAGACCCAGTACTTC.

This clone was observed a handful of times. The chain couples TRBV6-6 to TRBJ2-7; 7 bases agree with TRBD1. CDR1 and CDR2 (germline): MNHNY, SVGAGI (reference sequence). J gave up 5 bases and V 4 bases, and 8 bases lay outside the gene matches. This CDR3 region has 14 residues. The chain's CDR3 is CASSSGDSENEQYF. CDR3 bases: TGTGCCAGCAGTTCCGGGGACAGCGAAAACGAGCAGTACTTC.

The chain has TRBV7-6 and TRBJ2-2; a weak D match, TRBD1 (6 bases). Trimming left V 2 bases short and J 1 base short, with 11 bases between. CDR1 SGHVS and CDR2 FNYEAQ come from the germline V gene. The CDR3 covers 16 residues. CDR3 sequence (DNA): TGTGCCAGCAGCTTACGCAGACAGGTGAACACCGGGGAGCTGTTTTTT. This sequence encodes CASSLRRQVNTGELFF.

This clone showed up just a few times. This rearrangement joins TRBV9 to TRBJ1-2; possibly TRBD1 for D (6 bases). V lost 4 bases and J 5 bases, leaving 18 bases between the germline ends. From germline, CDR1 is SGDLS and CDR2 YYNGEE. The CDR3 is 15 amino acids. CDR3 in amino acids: CASSTQGQGRYGYTF. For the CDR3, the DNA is TGTGCCAGCAGCACCCAGGGCCAGGGGCGGTATGGCTACACCTTC.

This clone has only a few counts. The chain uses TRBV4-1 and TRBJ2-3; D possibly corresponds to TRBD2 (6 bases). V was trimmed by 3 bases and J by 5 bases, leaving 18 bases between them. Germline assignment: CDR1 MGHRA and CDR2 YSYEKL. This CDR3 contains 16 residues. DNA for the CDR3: TGCGCCAGCAGCCAGTTAAAGCTGCCGGGGGTAGATACGCAGTATTTT. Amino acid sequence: CASSQLKLPGVDTQYF.

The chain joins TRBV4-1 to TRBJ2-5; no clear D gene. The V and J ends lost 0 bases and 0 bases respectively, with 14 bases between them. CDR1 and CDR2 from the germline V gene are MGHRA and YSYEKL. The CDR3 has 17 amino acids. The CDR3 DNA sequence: TGCGCCAGCAGCCAAGATCGGGCGGTAGACCACCAAGAGACCCAGTACTTC. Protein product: CASSQDRAVDHQETQYF.

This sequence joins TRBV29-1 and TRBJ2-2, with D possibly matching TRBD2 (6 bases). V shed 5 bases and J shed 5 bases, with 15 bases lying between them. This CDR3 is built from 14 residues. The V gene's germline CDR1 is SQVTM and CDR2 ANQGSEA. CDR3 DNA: TGCAGCGTTCTTCCGGGACTCATTACCGGGGAGCTGTTTTTT. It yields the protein CSVLPGLITGELFF.

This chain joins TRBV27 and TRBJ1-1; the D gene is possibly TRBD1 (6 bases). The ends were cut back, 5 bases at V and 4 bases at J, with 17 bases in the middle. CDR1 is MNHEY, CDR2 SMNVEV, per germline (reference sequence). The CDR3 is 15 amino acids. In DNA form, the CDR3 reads TGTGCCAGCAGTCTCCTCGGCAGGGGAGGCACTGAAGCTTTCTTT. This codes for CASSLLGRGGTEAFF.

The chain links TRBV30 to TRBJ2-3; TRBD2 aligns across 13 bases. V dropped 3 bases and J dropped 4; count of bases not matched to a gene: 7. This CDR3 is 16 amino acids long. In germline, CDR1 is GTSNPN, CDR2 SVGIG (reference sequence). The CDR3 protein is CAWSRTSGSLADTQYF. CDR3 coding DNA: TGTGCCTGGAGCCGGACTAGCGGGAGTTTGGCAGATACGCAGTATTTT.